This is a list of T cell receptor beta chains from one sample in a study of cytomegalovirus exposure and HLA in healthy donors. The repertoire was sequenced with immunoSEQ multiplex PCR; TCRdb's copy has only in-frame clones and lacks some. In the table there are approximately 100,000 clones, around 88% of which are singletons. The sample was PBMCs. All receptors come from a woman in her 30s in good health and CMV-seronegative. The CDR3 runs from the conserved cysteine through the conserved F or W. The D gene is left open where the match is weak. Not all rows give a size; the values are once, few, many and, for expanded clones, a class.

j_call,cdr3_length,clone_size,v_call,d_call,cdr3_aa,cdr3_nt
TRBJ2-2,15,NA,TRBV11-3,NA,CASSFGRGNTGELFF,TGTGCCAGCAGCTTCGGACGGGGAAACACCGGGGAGCTGTTTTTT
TRBJ1-1,14,few,TRBV2,NA,CASSSFGMNTEAFF,TGTGCCAGCAGCTCTTTCGGGATGAACACTGAAGCTTTCTTT
TRBJ2-1,19,NA,TRBV7-9,TRBD2,CASSFRGVRRVEGSNEQFF,TGTGCCAGCAGCTTCCGGGGGGTCCGACGGGTCGAGGGCTCCAATGAGCAGTTCTTC
TRBJ1-1,14,NA,TRBV19,NA,CASSSSRRNTEAFF,TGTGCCAGTAGTAGTAGTCGTCGAAACACTGAAGCTTTCTTT
TRBJ1-1,15,NA,TRBV9,NA,CASSVTGSVNTEAFF,TGTGCCAGCAGCGTAACCGGTAGCGTGAACACTGAAGCTTTCTTT
TRBJ2-5,13,NA,TRBV9,NA,CASSVGGTETQYF,TGTGCCAGCAGCGTAGGCGGGACGGAGACCCAGTACTTC
TRBJ2-1,17,NA,TRBV15,TRBD2,CATSRDLSSGATNEQFF,TGTGCCACCAGCAGAGATCTATCCAGCGGGGCGACCAATGAGCAGTTCTTC
TRBJ2-1,12,NA,TRBV29-1,NA,CSVATTYNEQFF,TGCAGCGTTGCCACTACATACAATGAGCAGTTCTTC
TRBJ1-1,14,NA,TRBV6-5,NA,CASPIDGRFTKAFF,TGTGCCAGCCCGATCGATGGCCGTTTCACTAAAGCTTTCTTT
TRBJ2-6,14,once,TRBV5-1,NA,CASSGGAGANVLTF,TGCGCCAGCAGCGGGGGCGCTGGGGCCAACGTCCTGACTTTC
TRBJ2-1,16,once,TRBV7-2,TRBD2,CASSLVAGGPVNEQFF,TGTGCCAGCAGCTTAGTAGCGGGAGGGCCTGTAAATGAGCAGTTCTTC
TRBJ2-4,13,NA,TRBV7-2,TRBD2,CASSIGTSAIQYF,TGTGCCAGCAGCATCGGGACTAGCGCCATTCAGTACTTC
TRBJ2-1,13,NA,TRBV4-1,NA,CASSSVSGNEQFF,TGCGCCAGCAGCAGCGTGAGCGGCAATGAGCAGTTCTTC
TRBJ1-5,17,NA,TRBV12-5,NA,CASGTRLTGNENQPQHF,TGTGCTAGTGGTACCCGCCTGACGGGGAATGAGAATCAGCCCCAGCATTTT
TRBJ2-1,13,few,TRBV2,TRBD1,CASSGQGGNEQFF,TGTGCCAGCAGTGGACAGGGTGGGAATGAGCAGTTCTTC
TRBJ1-3,15,NA,TRBV6-6,NA,CASSYSKWTENTIYF,TGTGCCAGCAGTTACTCGAAGTGGACAGAAAACACCATATATTTT
TRBJ1-6,16,NA,TRBV5-1,TRBD1,CASSLSPTGYEAPLHF,TGCGCCAGCAGCTTGTCGCCGACAGGGTACGAGGCACCCCTCCACTTT
TRBJ2-3,16,NA,TRBV7-7,NA,CASSLEGGGRTDTQYF,TGTGCCAGCAGCTTAGAGGGAGGGGGAAGAACAGATACGCAGTATTTT
TRBJ2-3,14,NA,TRBV10-3,TRBD2,CAIRTSGSTDTQYF,TGTGCCATCAGAACTAGCGGAAGCACAGATACGCAGTATTTT
TRBJ1-2,12,NA,TRBV6-5,NA,CASSYAGNGYTF,TGTGCCAGCAGTTACGCCGGGAATGGCTACACCTTC
TRBJ2-7,13,NA,TRBV7-3,NA,CASSLHPSYEQYF,TGTGCCAGCAGCCTCCACCCGAGCTACGAGCAGTACTTC
TRBJ1-2,12,once,TRBV7-9,NA,CASSPSPYGYTF,TGTGCCAGCAGCCCTAGCCCCTATGGCTACACCTTC
TRBJ1-2,18,NA,TRBV11-2,TRBD1,CASSSFWTGDRGLYGYTF,TGTGCCAGCAGCTCCTTCTGGACCGGGGACAGGGGGCTCTATGGCTACACCTTC
TRBJ2-2,16,NA,TRBV27,TRBD2,CASSLSSGGNTGELFF,TGTGCCAGCAGTTTATCTAGCGGGGGTAACACCGGGGAGCTGTTTTTT
TRBJ1-1,16,NA,TRBV28,TRBD1,CASRDLQGALNTEAFF,TGTGCCAGCAGGGACCTACAGGGGGCTTTGAACACTGAAGCTTTCTTT
TRBJ1-2,14,NA,TRBV10-2,NA,CASSKRQRDYGYTF,TGCGCCAGCAGCAAAAGACAGCGGGACTATGGCTACACCTTC
TRBJ2-7,15,few,TRBV13,TRBD1,CASSQRRQGMNEQYF,TGTGCCAGCAGCCAGCGCCGACAGGGGATGAACGAGCAGTACTTC
TRBJ2-7,13,NA,TRBV6-6,TRBD1,CASQGANSREQYF,TGTGCCAGTCAGGGGGCGAATTCGCGGGAGCAGTACTTC
TRBJ1-2,14,NA,TRBV12-5,NA,CASGSPTGAYGYTF,TGTGCTAGTGGTTCCCCGACAGGCGCCTATGGCTACACCTTC
TRBJ1-5,13,NA,TRBV7-2,NA,CASSQEGEQPQHF,TGTGCCAGCAGCCAAGAGGGGGAGCAGCCCCAGCATTTT
TRBJ1-6,14,NA,TRBV7-2,NA,CASSFGSYNSPLHF,TGTGCCAGCAGCTTCGGGTCCTATAATTCACCCCTCCACTTT
TRBJ2-7,16,few,TRBV19,NA,CASSIYGRDPIYEQYF,TGTGCCAGTAGTATATACGGGAGAGATCCGATTTACGAGCAGTACTTC
TRBJ1-2,14,NA,TRBV28,TRBD1,CASCPLGTGIYYTF,TGTGCCAGCTGCCCTTTGGGGACAGGGATATACTACACCTTC
TRBJ1-2,14,NA,TRBV7-9,NA,CASSLRNSVDGYTF,TGTGCCAGCAGCTTAAGAAATTCGGTGGATGGCTACACCTTC
TRBJ2-2,15,NA,TRBV27,NA,CASSIQGRVTGELFF,TGTGCCAGCAGTATACAGGGTCGGGTCACCGGGGAGCTGTTTTTT
TRBJ2-7,19,NA,TRBV9,TRBD2,CASSRSLGLAGVGDYEQYF,TGTGCCAGCAGCCGGTCATTGGGACTAGCGGGAGTCGGGGACTACGAGCAGTACTTC
TRBJ2-7,18,NA,TRBV28,TRBD1,CASKNKGLGQGVLYEQYF,TGTGCCAGCAAAAATAAAGGGCTGGGACAGGGTGTATTGTACGAGCAGTACTTC
TRBJ1-5,15,NA,TRBV19,NA,CASSIEGTRSQPQHF,TGTGCCAGTAGTATAGAAGGGACAAGGAGTCAGCCCCAGCATTTT
TRBJ2-3,13,NA,TRBV7-9,NA,CASSFAVADTQYF,TGTGCCAGCAGCTTCGCCGTAGCAGATACGCAGTATTTT
TRBJ2-7,12,NA,TRBV29-1,NA,CSVVKGDYEQYF,TGCAGCGTTGTAAAGGGGGACTACGAGCAGTACTTC
TRBJ2-1,15,NA,TRBV28,TRBD1,CASTEDDRDLDEQFF,TGTGCCAGCACAGAAGACGACAGGGATTTAGATGAGCAGTTCTTC
TRBJ2-3,16,NA,TRBV4-1,NA,CASSHPPYRTEDTQYF,TGCGCCAGCAGCCACCCCCCCTATCGTACTGAGGATACGCAGTATTTT
TRBJ2-3,15,NA,TRBV9,TRBD1,CASSVDGRGTDTQYF,TGTGCCAGCAGCGTAGATGGCAGGGGGACAGATACGCAGTATTTT
TRBJ1-5,14,NA,TRBV19,NA,CASRSRVSNQPQHF,TGTGCCAGTAGGTCTCGGGTATCCAATCAGCCCCAGCATTTT
TRBJ2-7,17,NA,TRBV9,TRBD2,CASSVGSGDPPSYEQYF,TGTGCCAGCAGCGTAGGTAGCGGGGACCCTCCCTCCTACGAGCAGTACTTC
TRBJ2-1,13,once,TRBV19,TRBD1,CASSLQGAGEQFF,TGTGCCAGTAGCCTACAGGGGGCGGGTGAGCAGTTCTTC
TRBJ2-7,15,NA,TRBV6-1,NA,CASSDRQVLSYEQYF,TGTGCCAGCAGTGATAGACAGGTCCTATCCTACGAGCAGTACTTC
TRBJ1-5,15,NA,TRBV5-4,TRBD1,CASSRGTGEGQPQHF,TGTGCCAGCAGCCGAGGGACAGGGGAAGGTCAGCCCCAGCATTTT
TRBJ1-4,12,NA,TRBV7-9,TRBD1,CASRGTVEKLFF,TGTGCCAGCAGGGGGACAGTTGAAAAACTGTTTTTT
TRBJ2-3,16,NA,TRBV7-6,NA,CASSLVAASSTDTQYF,TGTGCCAGCAGCTTAGTCGCAGCGTCAAGCACAGATACGCAGTATTTT
TRBJ2-1,14,many,TRBV29-1,TRBD1,CSVGGQGAQGEQFF,TGCAGCGTTGGGGGACAGGGGGCGCAGGGTGAGCAGTTCTTC
TRBJ1-1,14,NA,TRBV15,TRBD1,CATSKAGGNTEAFF,TGTGCCACCAGCAAGGCAGGGGGCAACACTGAAGCTTTCTTT